Following are 17 T cell receptor beta chains from one sample sequenced in a study of neurological immune-mediated disorders. In TCRdb, the 5' RACE reads were re-called with MiXCR into one record per CDR3 protein. The sample has 45,000 to 65,000 distinct CDR3 sequences, about 4.2% seen once. Sequenced: PBMCs. The receptors derive from a man aged 50 or older with multiple sclerosis.

This clonotype was counted many times. The J gene is TRBJ2-3, the V gene TRBV28; maybe TRBD2 (6 bases). The CDR3 sequence is 18 residues long. CDR1 and CDR2 from the germline V gene are MDHEN and SYDVKM. Trimming took off 1 base at V and 1 base at J, with 18 bases between the two ends. The DNA for the CDR3 is TGTGCCAGCAGTTTATCTTTTGATAGCGGCTCCGGCACAGATACGCAGTATTTT. Translating gives CASSLSFDSGSGTDTQYF.

The rearrangement links TRBV20-1 to TRBJ1-2; D perhaps matches TRBD1 (6 bases). The CDR3 loop spans 12 amino acids. Germline V gene lookup returns CDR1 DFQATT and CDR2 SNEGSKA (reference sequence). V was pared by 6 bases and J by 2 bases, with 10 bases between. The CDR3 reads CSAQDRNYGYTF. Here the CDR3 DNA reads TGCAGTGCCCAAGACAGGAACTATGGCTACACCTTC.

This clonotype occurred many times. The V call is TRBV7-8, the J call TRBJ1-1; no reliable D call. The CDR3 is made up of 13 amino acids. From germline, CDR1 is SGHVS and CDR2 FQNEAQ. The germline V and J ends were trimmed by 1 base and 3 bases, with 6 bases remaining between them. The CDR3: CASSLDRDTEAFF. CDR3 coding DNA: TGTGCCAGCAGCTTAGATAGGGACACTGAAGCTTTCTTT.

The sample holds many counts of this clonotype. This chain connects TRBV24-1 to TRBJ2-1; 11 bases map to TRBD2. Trimming removed 12 bases from V and 9 bases from J; junction bases left unmatched: 15. Germline assignment: CDR1 KGHDR and CDR2 SFDVKD. The CDR3 runs to 15 residues. CDR3: CASGLAGAGGSEQFF. The CDR3 DNA follows: TGTGCCTCCGGACTAGCGGGCGCGGGGGGGAGTGAGCAGTTCTTC.

This clonotype was picked up many times. This chain uses TRBV20-1 with TRBJ1-2, with D hard to call. The germline CDR1 and CDR2 sequences are DFQATT and SNEGSKA (reference sequence). V shed 5 bases and J shed 6 bases, with 13 bases lying between them. The CDR3 has 12 residues. As DNA, the CDR3 is TGCAGTGCTTTTAAAGGATCAGATGGCTACACCTTC. Amino acids: CSAFKGSDGYTF.

This clonotype was observed many times. This sequence joins TRBV29-1 and TRBJ2-7, with 11 bases identical to TRBD1. Per the germline V gene, CDR1 is SQVTM and CDR2 is ANQGSEA. The CDR3 is 15 residues long. The ends lost 0 bases at V and 5 bases at J; junction bases unmatched: 6. The CDR3 is CSVEDLWTGGNEQYF. The CDR3 DNA reads as TGCAGCGTTGAAGATCTTTGGACAGGGGGCAACGAGCAGTACTTC.

This clonotype was detected only a few times. As DNA, the CDR3 is TGTGCCAGCAGTTTATTACTGTCAGGGGGCGAAATCAATCAGCCCCAGCATTTT. Its protein product is CASSLLLSGGEINQPQHF. The chain couples TRBV12-3 or TRBV12-4 to TRBJ1-5, with 8 bases lining up with TRBD1. This CDR3 has 18 amino acids. Trimming removed 2 bases from V and 3 bases from J; junction bases left unmatched: 12.

This clonotype was counted a few times. This clone may be a read error of a much larger clone one base away. This chain uses TRBV29-1 with TRBJ1-3; D is ambiguous. The CDR3 covers 15 residues. Germline CDR1 and CDR2: SQVTM and ANQGSEA. For the CDR3, the DNA is TGCAGCGCCAAAAAAAGAGGGAACTCTGGAAAAACCATATATTTT. Protein sequence: CSAKKRGNSGKTIYF.

There are a few counts of this clonotype. One base away lies a much larger clone, so this may be a sequencing read error. The V gene is TRBV21-1, the J gene TRBJ1-2; TRBD1 is the table's D call and was not checked against the DNA. TRBV21-1 is a listed pseudogene. The CDR3 is 15 amino acids. CDR3: CASSDEIERGSGYTF. In nucleotides, the CDR3 is TGTGCCAGCAGCGACGAGATAGAAAGGGGCTCTGGCTACACCTTC.

In its sample, this clonotype was seen many times. V gene TRBV5-1 combines with J gene TRBJ1-5; a weak D match, TRBD1 (6 bases). The V and J ends lost 0 bases and 3 bases respectively, with 10 bases between them. The CDR3 spans 15 residues. Looked up from germline, CDR1 is SGHRS and CDR2 is YFSETQ. The CDR3 sequence: CASSLDGGANQPQHF. CDR3 nucleotide sequence: TGCGCCAGCAGCTTGGATGGGGGGGCCAATCAGCCCCAGCATTTT.

This clonotype showed up many times. The chain employs TRBV27 and TRBJ1-2, with D uncertain. Trimming pared 2 bases from V and 1 base from J, leaving 11 bases between. CDR1 MNHEY and CDR2 SMNVEV come from the germline V gene (reference sequence). The CDR3 has 15 residues. The DNA for the CDR3 is TGTGCCAGCAGTTTAGTCCCGGGGAATAACTATGGCTACACCTTC. Its translation is CASSLVPGNNYGYTF.

This clonotype has more than one count but fewer than ten. The chain has TRBV4-1 and TRBJ2-3, with unresolved D. Trimming pared 0 bases from V and 4 bases from J, leaving 14 bases between. Per germline, CDR1 MGHRA and CDR2 YSYEKL. CDR3 length equals 16 residues. The CDR3 DNA is TGCGCCAGCAGCCAAGATCGGCAACCCGGTGCAGATACGCAGTATTTT. It is translated as CASSQDRQPGADTQYF.

Concerning this clonotype itself: This may stem from a read error, because a much larger clone lies one nucleotide away. This chain joins TRBV5-4 and TRBJ2-3; unclear D gene. From germline, CDR1 is SGHNT and CDR2 YYREEE (reference sequence). This CDR3 region has 12 residues. The V end was cut by 5 bases, the J end by 3 bases, with 7 bases between. CDR3 bases: TGTGCCAGCAGAAAAGGGACAGATACGCAGTATTTT. This gives the protein CASRKGTDTQYF.

Ten or more counts support this clonotype. The V gene is TRBV20-1, the J gene TRBJ2-1, with TRBD2 identical over 12 bases. V lost 5 bases to trimming and J lost 4 bases; unmatched junction nucleotides: 3. Germline-derived CDR1 and CDR2 are DFQATT and SNEGSKA (reference sequence). This CDR3 spans 14 amino acids. CDR3 bases: TGCAGTGCTGAACTAGCGGGAGGTTACAATGAGCAGTTCTTC. Protein product: CSAELAGGYNEQFF.

In its sample, this clonotype was seen a few times. The chain links TRBV10-3 to TRBJ2-3; a weak D match, TRBD2 (5 bases). The CDR3 is 12 residues long. V lost 5 bases and J 6 bases, leaving 9 bases between the germline ends. The germline CDR1 and CDR2 sequences are ENHRY and SYGVKD. CDR3 region: CAISQEADTQYF. The CDR3 bases are TGTGCCATCAGTCAGGAGGCCGATACGCAGTATTTT.

The table lists this clonotype with many counts. The chain uses TRBV12-3 or TRBV12-4 and TRBJ1-2; D gene uncertain. The CDR3 contains 14 residues. The V and J ends lost 6 bases and 3 bases respectively, with 14 bases between them. The CDR3 DNA reads as TGTGCCAGCAGCCCTCACAGCCTTCACTATGGCTACACCTTC. Its translation is CASSPHSLHYGYTF.

This clonotype was seen at least ten times. The chain joins TRBV5-5 to TRBJ2-2; TRBD2 matches 7 bases. Germline assignment: CDR1 SGHKS and CDR2 YYEKEE (reference sequence). Losses at the gene ends were 2 bases for V and 1 base for J; bases not matched to a gene: 2. The CDR3 has 15 amino acids. The CDR3 loop is CASSFGLGNTGELFF. CDR3 nucleotides: TGTGCCAGCAGCTTTGGACTAGGGAACACCGGGGAGCTGTTTTTT.